There are a few counts of the clone carrying this TCR beta chain. Its antigen is unidentified. The data derive from a study of beta chain features in type 1 diabetes. Study-wide results and caveats: A moderate, significant TCRB CDR3 shortening appeared in type 1 diabetes across four CD4+ subsets. Highly expressing activated T cells could be over-counted with a cDNA template. Here, the possible influence of HLA type (on TCRB rearrangement) remained unresolved.

Sampling consisted of one heparinised blood draw per donor, averaging around 120 mL. V lost 2 bases and J lost 0; bases outside the gene matches: 3. The CDR3 covers 16 residues. Per the germline V gene, CDR1 is MNHNY and CDR2 is SVGAGI (reference sequence). Sequencing targeted expressed TCRB transcripts, as all isolated RNA had been reverse transcribed. The assay was immunoSEQ multiplex PCR, and TCRdb's table has in-frame clones only and misses some. The table shows about 230,000 clones, with over 9.5% occurring only once. The sequence was collected from a woman between 18 and 30 years old in good health. The sample was naive CD4+ T cells from blood. V is TRBV6-6 and J is TRBJ1-5, with 8 bases lining up with TRBD1. CDR3 in amino acids: CASSYSDRGSNQPQHF. As DNA, the CDR3 is TGTGCCAGCAGTTACAGTGACAGGGGTAGCAATCAGCCCCAGCATTTT.